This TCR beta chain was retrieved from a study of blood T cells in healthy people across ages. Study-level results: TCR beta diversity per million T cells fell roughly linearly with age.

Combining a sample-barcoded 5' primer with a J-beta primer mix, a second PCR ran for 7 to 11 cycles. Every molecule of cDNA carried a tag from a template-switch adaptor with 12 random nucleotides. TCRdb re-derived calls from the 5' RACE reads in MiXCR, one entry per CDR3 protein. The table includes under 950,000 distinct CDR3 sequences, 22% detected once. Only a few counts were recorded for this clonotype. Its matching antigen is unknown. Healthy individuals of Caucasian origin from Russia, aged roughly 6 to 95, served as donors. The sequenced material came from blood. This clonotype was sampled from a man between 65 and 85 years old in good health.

The CDR3: CASSAADRWNGYGYTF. In nucleotides, the CDR3 is TGTGCCAGCAGCGCAGCGGACCGGTGGAATGGCTATGGCTACACCTTC. The V call is TRBV28, the J call TRBJ1-2; D not certain. CDR3 length equals 16 residues. V lost 6 bases to trimming and J lost 4 bases, with 21 bases between them. Per the germline V gene, CDR1 is MDHEN and CDR2 is SYDVKM.